Below are 12 T cell receptor beta chains sequenced from a single sample in a study of control samples from healthy donors and cancer patients. TCRdb's table, derived via immunoSEQ multiplex PCR, lists solely in-frame clones and lacks some. Seen here are 89,000 or so clones, approximately 89% observed once, and the top ten hold more than 15%. The sequenced material came from blood. The receptors originated from a man aged 45 to 65 in good health.

The chain recombines TRBV27 with TRBJ1-4, with D unresolved. The V and J ends lost 5 bases and 5 bases respectively, with 12 bases between them. Germline V gives CDR1 MNHEY, CDR2 SMNVEV (reference sequence). CDR3 length equals 14 residues. For the CDR3, the DNA is TGTGCCAGCAGTAGCCGGGCGTTCAATGAAAAACTGTTTTTT. Its translation: CASSSRAFNEKLFF.

This rearrangement joins TRBV2 to TRBJ1-2; D gene unclear. Trimming shortened V by 5 bases and J by 4 bases, and 8 bases separated the two germline ends. The CDR3 is 12 residues long. The germline CDR1 and CDR2 sequences are SNHLY and FYNNEI. DNA of the CDR3: TGTGCCAGCAGTACAGTAGGCTATGGCTACACCTTC. Protein: CASSTVGYGYTF.

The genes are TRBV12-5 and TRBJ1-1, with D possibly being TRBD1 (5 bases). This CDR3 contains 15 residues. With 7 bases removed from V and 4 bases from J, the gap between germline ends came to 19 bases. Per germline, CDR1 LGHNT and CDR2 FRNRAP. The CDR3 nucleotides read TGTGCTAGTGCCACGCGGGGAGGGGATGGCACTGAAGCTTTCTTT. Translation gives CASATRGGDGTEAFF.

CDR3 sequence reads: CATSDLNSGSYNEQFF. The CDR3 DNA is TGTGCCACCAGTGATTTGAACAGCGGGAGCTACAATGAGCAGTTCTTC. J is TRBJ2-1 and V is TRBV24-1; 8 nucleotides line up with TRBD2. The length of the CDR3 is 16 residues. Germline trimming cut 0 bases from V and 3 bases from J; bases unmatched to any gene: 3. The germline CDR1 and CDR2 sequences are KGHDR and SFDVKD.

CDR3 region: CASSLGSQLYEQFF. For the CDR3, the DNA is TGTGCCAGCAGCTTAGGTTCCCAGTTGTATGAGCAGTTCTTC. V usage is TRBV7-2 and J usage is TRBJ2-1; D is unclear. The CDR3 spans 14 residues. The V gene's germline CDR1 is SGHTA and CDR2 FQGNSA. V lost 1 base and J 8 bases, leaving 12 bases between the germline ends.

The chain is built from TRBV2 and TRBJ2-1, with 10 bases identical to TRBD1. The CDR3 has 15 residues. Germline V gives CDR1 SNHLY, CDR2 FYNNEI. Trimming took 7 bases from V and 5 from J; bases not matched to a gene: 8. DNA of the CDR3: TGTGCCAGCACCCATCTAGGGACAGGGGACAATGAGCAGTTCTTC. Translating gives CASTHLGTGDNEQFF.

The chain recombines TRBV20-1 with TRBJ2-1; a weak D match, TRBD1 (5 bases). Germline CDR1 DFQATT, CDR2 SNEGSKA (reference sequence). CDR3 size: 13 residues. Trimming pared 3 bases from V and 9 bases from J, leaving 15 bases between. The CDR3 DNA reads as TGCAGTGCTAGTCCCCCTTATGGGGCTGAGCAGTTCTTC. Amino acid sequence: CSASPPYGAEQFF.

This chain uses TRBV19 with TRBJ2-7; D might be TRBD1 or TRBD2, each matching 5 bases. Germline V gene sequence: CDR1 LNHDA, CDR2 SQIVND (reference sequence). Trimming took off 7 bases at V and 6 bases at J, with 16 bases between the two ends. This CDR3 region has 13 residues. CDR3 protein: CASTPGLASEQYF. The DNA of the CDR3 is TGTGCCAGTACCCCGGGGCTAGCCTCCGAGCAGTACTTC.

This chain connects TRBV29-1 to TRBJ2-2, with 7 positions matching TRBD1. V was clipped by 6 bases and J by 6 bases; unmatched bases: 7. The CDR3 covers 13 residues. The germline CDR1 and CDR2 sequences are SQVTM and ANQGSEA. The CDR3 reads CSVALTGSGELFF. The CDR3 coding sequence is TGCAGCGTAGCCCTGACAGGGTCCGGGGAGCTGTTTTTT.

V gene TRBV19 combines with J gene TRBJ1-5, with D possibly being TRBD1 (6 bases). Germline V gene lookup returns CDR1 LNHDA and CDR2 SQIVND (reference sequence). There are 15 residues in the CDR3. The V end lost 4 bases, the J end lost 2 bases, and 12 bases lay between the germline ends. Written as DNA, the CDR3 is TGTGCCAGTAGTACCCTCCGACAGGGCAATCAGCCCCAGCATTTT. Protein: CASSTLRQGNQPQHF.

The rearrangement links TRBV29-1 to TRBJ2-7, with 8 bases lining up with TRBD1. This CDR3 has 14 amino acids. The germline gives CDR1 SQVTM, CDR2 ANQGSEA. Germline trimming cut 5 bases from V and 7 bases from J; bases unmatched to any gene: 13. The CDR3 is CSVTLGTGPKEQYF. In nucleotides, the CDR3 is TGCAGCGTTACGTTGGGGACAGGCCCAAAGGAGCAGTACTTC.

The V call is TRBV12-3 or TRBV12-4, the J call TRBJ1-1; the D is unclear. The V end lost 6 bases, the J end lost 8 bases, and 10 bases lay between the germline ends. The CDR3 runs 11 residues. The CDR3 is CASSPRTEAFF. CDR3 DNA: TGTGCCAGCAGCCCCCGGACGGAAGCTTTCTTT.